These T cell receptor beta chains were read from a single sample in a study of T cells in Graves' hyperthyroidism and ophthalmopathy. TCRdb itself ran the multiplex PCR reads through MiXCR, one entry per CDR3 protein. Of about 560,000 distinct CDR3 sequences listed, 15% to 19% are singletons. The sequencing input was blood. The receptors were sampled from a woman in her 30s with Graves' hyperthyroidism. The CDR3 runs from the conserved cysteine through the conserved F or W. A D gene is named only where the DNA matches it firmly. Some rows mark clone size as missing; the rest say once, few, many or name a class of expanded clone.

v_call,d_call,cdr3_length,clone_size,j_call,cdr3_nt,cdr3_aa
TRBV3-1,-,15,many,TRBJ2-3,TGTGCCAGCAGCCAAGAAGTATCCCCCGCAGATACGCAGTATTTT,CASSQEVSPADTQYF
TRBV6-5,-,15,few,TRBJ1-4,TGTGCCAGCAGTTACTCCCACACAGGTGATGAAAAACTGTTTTTT,CASSYSHTGDEKLFF
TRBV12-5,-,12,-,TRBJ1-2,TGTGCTAGTGGTTTGGCAGAATTGCGCTACACCTTC,CASGLAELRYTF
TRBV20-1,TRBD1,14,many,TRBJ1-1,TGCAGTGCTGGTGACAGGGCTGGTGGGACTGAAGCTTTCTTT,CSAGDRAGGTEAFF
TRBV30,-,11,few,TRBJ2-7,TGTGCCTGGAGTGTAAAGGACGAGCAGTACTTC,CAWSVKDEQYF
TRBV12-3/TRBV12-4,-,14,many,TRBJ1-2,TGTGCCAGCAGTTTCCAGGGGACCGACTATGGCTACACCTTC,CASSFQGTDYGYTF
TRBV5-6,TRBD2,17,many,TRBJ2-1,TGTGCCAGCAGCTTGGACGTCGGGAGGCCTAATTACAATGAGCAGTTCTTC,CASSLDVGRPNYNEQFF
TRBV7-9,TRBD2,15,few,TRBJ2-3,TGTGCCAGCAGCTTAGGCGGGAGACAAGCAGATACGCAGTATTTT,CASSLGGRQADTQYF
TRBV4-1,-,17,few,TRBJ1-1,TGCGCCAGCAGCCAAGTCGGCAGGGGCGCGAAGAACACTGAAGCTTTCTTT,CASSQVGRGAKNTEAFF
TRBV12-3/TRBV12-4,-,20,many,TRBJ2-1,TGTGCCAGCAGTTTAGAGGGGATAGGGGGCGGGAGGTCCCCCTACAATGAGCAGTTCTTC,CASSLEGIGGGRSPYNEQFF
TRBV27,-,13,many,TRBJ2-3,TGTGCCAGCAGTCAACCCGCGGCAGATACGCAGTATTTT,CASSQPAADTQYF
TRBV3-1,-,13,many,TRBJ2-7,TGTGCCAGCAGCCAACGGGCGGTTCGAGAGCAGTACTTC,CASSQRAVREQYF
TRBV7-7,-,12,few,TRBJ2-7,TGTGCTAGCAGCCTTGTAGTTCACGAGCAGTACTTC,CASSLVVHEQYF
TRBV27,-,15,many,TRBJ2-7,TGTGCCAGCAGTTTAGTGGCGGGCAACTCCTACGAGCAGTACTTC,CASSLVAGNSYEQYF
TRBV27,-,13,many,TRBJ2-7,TGTGCCAGCAGTCGACAGTCCTCCTACGAGCAGTACTTC,CASSRQSSYEQYF
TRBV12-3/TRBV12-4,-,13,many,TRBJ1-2,TGTGCCAGCAGTTCGACGGTTAACTATGGCTACACCTTC,CASSSTVNYGYTF
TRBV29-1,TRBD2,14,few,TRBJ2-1,TGCAGCGTTGCGGGAGCTAGCGGCCACAATGAGCAGTTCTTC,CSVAGASGHNEQFF
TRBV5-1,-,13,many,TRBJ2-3,TGCGCCAGCAGCGGGACGAGTCAGGATACGCAGTATTTT,CASSGTSQDTQYF
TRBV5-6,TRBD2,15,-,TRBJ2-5,TGTGCCAGCAGCTTGGCCGGTAGCGGGTCGGAGACCCAGTACTTC,CASSLAGSGSETQYF
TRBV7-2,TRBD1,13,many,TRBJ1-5,TGTGCCAGCAACCAGGGGGTCAATCAGCCCCAGCATTTT,CASNQGVNQPQHF
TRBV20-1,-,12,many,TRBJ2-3,TGCAGTGCTAGTGTAGGTGAAGATACGCAGTATTTT,CSASVGEDTQYF
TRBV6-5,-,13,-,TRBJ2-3,TGTGCCAGCAGTTATATGGTTACAGATACGCAGTATTTT,CASSYMVTDTQYF
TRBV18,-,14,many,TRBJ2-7,TGTGCCAGCTCACCGTCCGACAGGTCCCCCGAGCAGTACTTC,CASSPSDRSPEQYF
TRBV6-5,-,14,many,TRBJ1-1,TGTGCCAGCAGTTATGGGGAAATGAACACTGAAGCTTTCTTT,CASSYGEMNTEAFF
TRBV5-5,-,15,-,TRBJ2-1,TGTGCCGGCAGCTTAGGTCCGGGATCGGGCAATGAGCAGTTCTTC,CAGSLGPGSGNEQFF
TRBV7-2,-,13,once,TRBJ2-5,TGTGCCAGCAGCCCCACACGGGTTGGGACCCAGTACTTC,CASSPTRVGTQYF